This T cell receptor (beta chain) is from a study of graft-versus-host responses after intestinal transplantation. Whole-study context: Recipients received multivisceral, liver-intestinal, or isolated intestinal transplants. Overall study results and limits: Where graft-donor T cell macrochimerism was present, patients had high graft-versus-host to host-versus-graft clonal ratios in allografts.

TCRdb keeps only in-frame clones here, not all; method: immunoSEQ multiplex PCR. Among roughly 17,000 clones listed, around 86% were seen once. This clone has more than one count but fewer than ten. Its antigen is unknown. Germline lookup yields CDR1 SGHRS and CDR2 YFSETQ. Trimming took 0 bases from V and 4 from J, leaving 9 bases between them. This CDR3 region has 14 residues. This sequence originates from a human patient who received an intestinal transplant, so some T cells may come from the graft donor. Here the sequenced sample was bone marrow, taken approximately 120 days after transplant. The chain recombines TRBV5-1 with TRBJ2-3; D possibly uses TRBD1 or TRBD2 (5 bases each). Written as DNA, the CDR3 is TGCGCCAGCAGCTTGGAGTTGGGGGCAGATACGCAGTATTTT. Encoded protein: CASSLELGADTQYF.